The 22 T cell receptor beta chains listed next were all sequenced from one sample in a study of cytomegalovirus exposure and HLA in healthy donors. This PCR relied on a set of 60 Vbeta primers and 13 Jbeta primers. Clones were read by immunoSEQ multiplex PCR, and TCRdb kept only the in-frame ones, dropping some. This sample has about 120,000 clones, with 15% to 20% found just once. The sample was PBMCs. These receptors originate from a female donor in good health and CMV-seropositive.

The chain uses TRBV4-2 and TRBJ2-3, with 10 bases identical to TRBD2. Germline values: CDR1 LGHNA, CDR2 YNFKEQ. With 4 bases clipped from V and 1 base from J, the junction kept 8 bases outside the gene matches. The CDR3 spans 17 residues. The CDR3 region has the DNA TGTGCCAGCAGCCCAGCGGGGGGGCATTACGGCACAGATACGCAGTATTTT. Its protein product is CASSPAGGHYGTDTQYF.

This clone has more than one count but fewer than ten. V is TRBV19 and J is TRBJ1-3, with unresolved D. V was shortened by 6 bases and J by 2 bases, with 8 bases between the two germline ends. This CDR3 has 13 amino acids. Germline assignment: CDR1 LNHDA and CDR2 SQIVND (reference sequence). CDR3 DNA sequence: TGTGCCAGTAGGGGGAGAGCTGGAAACACCATATATTTT. Residues: CASRGRAGNTIYF.

V is TRBV5-6 and J is TRBJ2-3; 8 bases are shared with TRBD1. The CDR3 has 16 residues. Germline trimming cut 5 bases from V and 5 bases from J; bases unmatched to any gene: 13. In germline, CDR1 is SGHDT, CDR2 YYEEEE. CDR3 amino acids: CASRGGYRGELDTQYF. CDR3 coding DNA: TGTGCCAGCAGAGGGGGTTACAGGGGGGAACTAGATACGCAGTATTTT. Together with reference TRBV5-6 and TRBJ2-3, the CDR3 gives the full variable domain: DAGVTQSPTHLIKTRGQQVTLRCSPKSGHDTVSWYQQALGQGPQFIFQYYEEEERQRGNFPDRFSGHQFPNYSSELNVNALLLGDSALYLCASRGGYRGELDTQYFGPGTRLTVL.

The chain employs TRBV5-1 and TRBJ1-2; tentatively, D is TRBD1 (6 bases). The CDR3 totals 15 residues. CDR1 and CDR2 from the germline V gene are SGHRS and YFSETQ. Trimming stripped 4 bases from V and 8 bases from J, with 21 bases between. CDR3 protein: CASSPSQGPTMGYTF. The CDR3 nucleotides are TGCGCCAGCAGCCCTTCACAGGGACCAACTATGGGCTACACCTTC.

This clone was seen a few times. The V gene is TRBV9, the J gene TRBJ2-1; 7 nucleotides align to TRBD2. Germline loops: CDR1 SGDLS, CDR2 YYNGEE. The CDR3 totals 15 residues. Germline trimming cut 7 bases from V and 2 bases from J; bases unmatched to any gene: 9. CDR3 DNA: TGTGCCAGCGGTGTAGGGGACTATACCTACAATGAGCAGTTCTTC. Translation gives CASGVGDYTYNEQFF.

In its sample, this clone was seen a few times. The gene calls are TRBV10-3 and TRBJ1-5, with no clear D. This CDR3 contains 14 residues. V was cut by 2 bases and J by 4 bases, with 9 bases left in between. Germline V gene sequence: CDR1 ENHRY, CDR2 SYGVKD. CDR3 nucleotides: TGTGCCATCAGTGAGGACTCAAGAAATCAGCCCCAGCATTTT. This codes for CAISEDSRNQPQHF.

This chain links TRBV19 with TRBJ2-7; possibly TRBD1 for D (5 bases). V shed 5 bases and J shed 2 bases, with 16 bases lying between them. This CDR3 spans 15 amino acids. Looked up from germline, CDR1 is LNHDA and CDR2 is SQIVND (reference sequence). The CDR3 nucleotides read TGTGCCAGTAGTCCTCTCGTGACAGTACCCTACGAGCAGTACTTC. Protein product: CASSPLVTVPYEQYF. Together with reference TRBV19 and TRBJ2-7, the CDR3 gives the full variable domain: DGGITQSPKYLFRKEGQNVTLSCEQNLNHDAMYWYRQDPGQGLRLIYYSQIVNDFQKGDIAEGYSVSREKKESFPLTVTSAQKNPTAFYLCASSPLVTVPYEQYFGPGTRLTVT.

This clone showed up just a few times. The chain is built from TRBV4-2 and TRBJ2-7; D is perhaps TRBD1 (6 bases). This CDR3 contains 16 residues. Trimming cost V 0 bases and J 2 bases, with 14 bases left between them. Germline CDR1 and CDR2: LGHNA and YNFKEQ. Here the CDR3 reads CASSQDPGVRTYEQYF. The CDR3 DNA follows: TGTGCCAGCAGCCAAGACCCAGGGGTAAGAACCTACGAGCAGTACTTC.

This clone came up a few times. The V and J genes are TRBV11-2 and TRBJ2-7; D is possibly TRBD2 (6 bases). V was clipped by 5 bases and J by 7 bases, with 18 bases between them. Germline V gene data show CDR1 as SGHAT and CDR2 as FQNNGV. This CDR3 spans 14 amino acids. CDR3 amino acids: CASSGGWRGREQYF. CDR3 nucleotides: TGTGCCAGCAGCGGGGGGTGGCGGGGTCGGGAGCAGTACTTC.

This chain joins TRBV7-9 and TRBJ2-5; TRBD1 aligns across 7 bases. This CDR3 contains 15 residues. The germline V gene encodes CDR1 SEHNR and CDR2 FQNEAQ (reference sequence). With 5 bases clipped from V and 2 bases from J, the junction kept 8 bases outside the gene matches. CDR3 in DNA: TGTGCCAGCAGCCCTAGGGGACAGTCTCAAGAGACCCAGTACTTC. This encodes CASSPRGQSQETQYF.

There are a few counts of this clone. V gene TRBV9 combines with J gene TRBJ2-1; TRBD1 aligns across 8 bases. The V segment lost 0 bases and the J segment 8 bases; nucleotides outside the gene matches: 7. The CDR3 contains 15 residues. Germline loops: CDR1 SGDLS, CDR2 YYNGEE. CDR3 DNA sequence: TGTGCCAGCAGCGTAGAAGCAGGGGGCTGGGATGAGCAGTTCTTC. It codes for CASSVEAGGWDEQFF.

V and J are TRBV2 and TRBJ2-5; TRBD1 is a possible D gene (6 bases). Germline V lookup: CDR1 SNHLY, CDR2 FYNNEI. Trimming cost V 5 bases and J 2 bases, with 21 bases left between them. The CDR3 is 17 residues long. The CDR3: CASSFLNSGDPQETQYF. The CDR3 DNA reads TGTGCCAGCAGTTTTCTCAACTCAGGGGATCCTCAAGAGACCCAGTACTTC.

This sequence joins TRBV28 and TRBJ2-3; D remains unclear. The CDR3 is made up of 11 amino acids. The V and J ends lost 9 bases and 0 bases respectively, with 4 bases between them. Germline loops: CDR1 MDHEN, CDR2 SYDVKM. For the CDR3, the DNA is TGTGCCAGTCAGAGCACAGATACGCAGTATTTT. Its translation is CASQSTDTQYF. The full variable domain, completed using reference TRBV28 and TRBJ2-3, is DVKVTQSSRYLVKRTGEKVFLECVQDMDHENMFWYRQDPGLGLRLIYFSYDVKMKEKGDIPEGYSVSREKKERFSLILESASTNQTSMYLCASQSTDTQYFGPGTRLTVL.

This rearrangement joins TRBV10-3 to TRBJ2-3; 14 bases align to TRBD2. The germline V gene has CDR1 ENHRY and CDR2 SYGVKD. CDR3 size: 16 residues. Losses at the gene ends were 6 bases for V and 1 base for J; bases not matched to a gene: 3. The CDR3 reads CAIRPGLAGGTDTQYF. In DNA form, the CDR3 reads TGTGCCATCAGGCCGGGACTAGCGGGAGGCACAGATACGCAGTATTTT.

This clone has only a few counts. This chain uses TRBV28 with TRBJ1-1, with D perhaps matching TRBD1 (5 bases). Germline CDR1 and CDR2: MDHEN and SYDVKM. This CDR3 has 15 residues. The ends were cut back, 3 bases at V and 0 bases at J, with 11 bases in the middle. The CDR3 loop is CASSLPQGLNTEAFF. In DNA form, the CDR3 reads TGTGCCAGCAGTTTGCCCCAGGGATTGAACACTGAAGCTTTCTTT.

A few counts support this clone. This sequence joins TRBV5-1 and TRBJ2-5; 8 bases agree with TRBD2. V lost 1 base and J lost 0; bases outside the gene matches: 5. Germline V gene data show CDR1 as SGHRS and CDR2 as YFSETQ. The CDR3 is 16 residues long. The CDR3 is CASSLKRGTDQETQYF. The CDR3 nucleotides are TGCGCCAGCAGCTTGAAGCGGGGGACCGACCAAGAGACCCAGTACTTC.

The rearrangement joins TRBV11-1 to TRBJ2-1, with D possibly TRBD2 on 7 matching bases. Trimming removed 8 bases from V and 7 bases from J, with 15 bases in between. The germline V gene encodes CDR1 SGHAT and CDR2 FQDESV (reference sequence). The CDR3 runs to 13 residues. CDR3 coding DNA: TGTGCCAGCCAGAGGGGGGGAACAAATGAGCAGTTCTTC. Protein: CASQRGGTNEQFF.

This clone was counted between two and nine times. V and J are TRBV2 and TRBJ2-1; 7 bases agree with TRBD1. Trimming removed 6 bases from V and 5 bases from J; junction bases left unmatched: 7. Germline V gene sequence: CDR1 SNHLY, CDR2 FYNNEI. The CDR3 is 14 amino acids. The CDR3 here is CASSAFTGDNEQFF. For the CDR3, the DNA is TGTGCCAGCAGCGCTTTCACAGGGGACAATGAGCAGTTCTTC.

The CDR3 DNA sequence: TGTGCCAGCAGTTACTCATCGGGAGTCACCGGGGAGCTGTTTTTT. Amino acid sequence: CASSYSSGVTGELFF. This chain uses TRBV6-5 with TRBJ2-2; TRBD2 might be the D (6 bases). CDR3 length equals 15 residues. Germline V gene data show CDR1 as MNHEY and CDR2 as SVGAGI. V dropped 0 bases and J dropped 4 bases, with 9 bases sitting between them.

This clone was seen more than once but under ten times. The V call is TRBV6-6, the J call TRBJ1-2; no reliable D call. V dropped 5 bases and J dropped 4 bases, with 8 bases sitting between them. Germline CDR1 and CDR2: MNHNY and SVGAGI (reference sequence). The CDR3 has 12 residues. CDR3 sequence reads: CASSPGLYGYTF. The CDR3 bases are TGTGCCAGCAGTCCAGGACTCTATGGCTACACCTTC.

As to this clone: One junction end does not reproduce the germline sequence, and a read error may be involved. This rearrangement joins TRBV5-6 to TRBJ2-1; 11 bases fit TRBD2. This CDR3 spans 12 amino acids. Germline V lookup: CDR1 SGHDT, CDR2 YYEEEE. The CDR3, as DNA: TGTGCCAGCAGCTTCTTAGCGGGGGGGCCGCTCTTC. Translation gives CASSFLAGGPLF.

The sample holds many counts of this clone. This chain links TRBV7-4 with TRBJ1-1, with 7 bases that match TRBD1. Germline V lookup: CDR1 SGHVT, CDR2 SQSDAQ. This CDR3 spans 16 amino acids. J lost 3 bases, V lost 2 bases, and 9 bases had no gene match. CDR3 in DNA: TGTGCCAGCAGCTTAAAAAATAAGGGGGCAGACACTGAAGCTTTCTTT. It specifies CASSLKNKGADTEAFF.